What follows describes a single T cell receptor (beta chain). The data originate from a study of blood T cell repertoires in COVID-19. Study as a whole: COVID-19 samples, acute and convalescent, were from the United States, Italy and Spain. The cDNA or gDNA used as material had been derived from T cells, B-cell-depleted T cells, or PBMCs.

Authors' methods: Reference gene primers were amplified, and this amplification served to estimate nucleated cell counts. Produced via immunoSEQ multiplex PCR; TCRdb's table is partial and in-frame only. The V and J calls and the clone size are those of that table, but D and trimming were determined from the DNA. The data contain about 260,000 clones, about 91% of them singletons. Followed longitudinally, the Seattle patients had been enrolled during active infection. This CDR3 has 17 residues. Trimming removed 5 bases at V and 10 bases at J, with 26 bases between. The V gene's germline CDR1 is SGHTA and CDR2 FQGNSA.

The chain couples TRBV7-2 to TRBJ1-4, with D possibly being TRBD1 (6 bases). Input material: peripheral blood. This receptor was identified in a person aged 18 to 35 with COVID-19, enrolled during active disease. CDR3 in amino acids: CASSPAAGGRRIGKLFF. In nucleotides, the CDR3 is TGTGCCAGCAGCCCAGCGGCCGGGGGGCGGAGGATTGGAAAACTGTTTTTT.